These 28 T cell receptor beta chains were sequenced from one sample in a study of cytomegalovirus exposure and HLA in healthy donors. The study ran its PCR with 60 Vbeta and 13 Jbeta primers. TCRdb keeps only in-frame clones here, not all; method: immunoSEQ multiplex PCR. The sample records about 180,000 clones, 79% being singletons. The sample consisted of PBMCs. These receptors were obtained from a woman between 35 and 50 years old in good health and CMV-seronegative.

V usage is TRBV19 and J usage is TRBJ2-5, with 9 bases that match TRBD2. Germline V gene sequence: CDR1 LNHDA, CDR2 SQIVND (reference sequence). Germline trimming cut 7 bases from V and 5 bases from J; bases unmatched to any gene: 8. This CDR3 is built from 14 residues. The CDR3 DNA reads as TGTGCCAGTAAGGAACTAGCGGGTTCGGAGACCCAGTACTTC. This encodes CASKELAGSETQYF.

In its sample, this clone was seen once. The CDR3 region is CACGGGYEQYF. The CDR3, as DNA: TGTGCCTGCGGGGGAGGCTACGAGCAGTACTTC. The genes are TRBV7-9 and TRBJ2-7, with 7 nucleotides matching TRBD2. Trimming took 11 bases from V and 3 from J; bases not matched to a gene: 4. CDR1 and CDR2 (germline): SEHNR, FQNEAQ (reference sequence). The CDR3 runs to 11 residues.

The J gene is TRBJ1-1, the V gene TRBV27; D possibly corresponds to TRBD1 (5 bases). This CDR3 contains 15 residues. The V end lost 7 bases, the J end lost 1 base, and 16 bases lay between the germline ends. Germline V CDR1 and CDR2: MNHEY, SMNVEV (reference sequence). Here the CDR3 reads CASIPLGARNTEAFF. The CDR3 DNA reads TGTGCCAGCATCCCCCTTGGGGCTAGGAACACTGAAGCTTTCTTT.

This chain uses TRBV2 with TRBJ2-6; 10 nucleotides match TRBD2. Germline lookup yields CDR1 SNHLY and CDR2 FYNNEI. V lost 3 bases and J lost 1; bases outside the gene matches: 12. This CDR3 spans 20 amino acids. CDR3 sequence (DNA): TGTGCCAGCAGTGACATCTCGGGGACTAGCGTTGAATCTGGGGCCAACGTCCTGACTTTC. Translating it yields CASSDISGTSVESGANVLTF.

This chain uses TRBV6-4 with TRBJ2-1, with 8 nucleotides matching TRBD1. The CDR3 extends over 14 amino acids. Germline-derived CDR1 and CDR2 are MRHNA and SNTAGT. V shed 5 bases, J shed 5 bases, and the junction held 5 bases outside the gene matches. DNA for the CDR3: TGTGCCAGCAGTAAAGACAGGGGAAACAATGAGCAGTTCTTC. Translated, it gives CASSKDRGNNEQFF.

This clone was counted between two and nine times. DNA of the CDR3: TGTGCCAGCAGTTACCGGGCAGGGTTGGAAGCTTTCTTT. It translates to CASSYRAGLEAFF. The chain couples TRBV6-5 to TRBJ1-1, with D perhaps matching TRBD1 (5 bases). CDR3 length equals 13 residues. Germline CDR1 is MNHEY and CDR2 is SVGAGI. The ends were cut back, 2 bases at V and 8 bases at J, with 12 bases in the middle.

This clone came up once. The chain recombines TRBV13 with TRBJ2-5, with a possible D match to TRBD2 (6 bases). Trimming shortened V by 8 bases and J by 2 bases, and 12 bases separated the two germline ends. Looked up from germline, CDR1 is PRHDT and CDR2 is FYEKMQ (reference sequence). The CDR3 runs to 13 residues. The CDR3: CASGGTAQETQYF. The DNA of the CDR3 is TGTGCCAGCGGCGGGACGGCACAAGAGACCCAGTACTTC.

The chain couples TRBV14 to TRBJ2-1, with D maybe TRBD2 (6 bases). V lost 4 bases and J lost 13, with 17 bases in between. The CDR3 totals 13 residues. From germline, CDR1 is SGHDN and CDR2 FVKESK. CDR3 bases: TGTGCCAGCAGCCCGGGAGCCCGTACCCGTCAGTTCTTC. The encoded protein is CASSPGARTRQFF. Complete variable domain (other parts from reference TRBV14 and TRBJ2-1): EAGVTQFPSHSVIEKGQTVTLRCDPISGHDNLYWYRRVMGKEIKFLLHFVKESKQDESGMPNNRFLAERTGGTYSTLKVQPAELEDSGVYFCASSPGARTRQFFGPGTRLTVL.

The chain joins TRBV19 to TRBJ2-2, with D hard to call. The V and J ends lost 5 bases and 0 bases respectively, with 4 bases between them. Germline values: CDR1 LNHDA, CDR2 SQIVND (reference sequence). The length of the CDR3 is 13 residues. CDR3 loop: CASSQSNTGELFF. CDR3 bases: TGTGCCAGTAGTCAGTCGAACACCGGGGAGCTGTTTTTT.

The genes are TRBV19 and TRBJ2-3, with 7 bases fitting TRBD2. Per the germline V gene, CDR1 is LNHDA and CDR2 is SQIVND (reference sequence). With 5 bases clipped from V and 6 bases from J, the junction kept 17 bases outside the gene matches. There are 17 residues in the CDR3. This CDR3 reads CASSPDPSGAQSDTQYF. For the CDR3, the DNA is TGTGCCAGTAGTCCGGACCCGAGCGGGGCCCAGAGCGATACGCAGTATTTT.

V usage is TRBV28 and J usage is TRBJ2-3; 9 nucleotides line up with TRBD2. With V trimmed by 3 bases and J by 8 bases, 9 bases remained unmatched. CDR1 is MDHEN and CDR2 is SYDVKM in the germline V gene. CDR3 length equals 15 residues. The CDR3 nucleotides read TGTGCCAGCAGTTTCGGACTAGCGACTATTGGTACGCAGTATTTT. Its protein product is CASSFGLATIGTQYF. The full variable domain, in which reference TRBV28 and TRBJ2-3 provide the parts outside the CDR3, is DVKVTQSSRYLVKRTGEKVFLECVQDMDHENMFWYRQDPGLGLRLIYFSYDVKMKEKGDIPEGYSVSREKKERFSLILESASTNQTSMYLCASSFGLATIGTQYFGPGTRLTVL.

The V and J genes are TRBV5-6 and TRBJ1-1; 7 positions match TRBD1. This CDR3 region has 15 residues. CDR1 SGHDT and CDR2 YYEEEE come from the germline V gene. Trimming at V came to 0 bases and at J to 7 bases, leaving 9 bases not matched to a gene. CDR3 amino acids: CASSLGRGRIDEAFF. The CDR3 DNA reads TGTGCCAGCAGCTTGGGAAGGGGGCGCATCGATGAAGCTTTCTTT.

The chain couples TRBV7-6 to TRBJ2-7, with D possibly being TRBD1 (8 bases). CDR3 length: 16 residues. Germline V lookup: CDR1 SGHVS, CDR2 FNYEAQ. Trimming left V 2 bases short and J 5 bases short, with 19 bases between. The CDR3 bases are TGTGCCAGCAGCTTATCCTTGGGACTACAGGGGGACGAGCAGTACTTC. Its translation: CASSLSLGLQGDEQYF.

The chain carries TRBV7-8 and TRBJ1-1; 7 bases fit TRBD1. The germline CDR1 and CDR2 sequences are SGHVS and FQNEAQ. With V trimmed by 5 bases and J by 5 bases, 17 bases remained unmatched. The CDR3 extends over 17 amino acids. CDR3 DNA sequence: TGTGCCAGCAGCCCTAATGACCGGAACAGGGGTCGGACTGAAGCTTTCTTT. Encoded protein: CASSPNDRNRGRTEAFF.

This clone was counted once. The chain carries TRBV6-4 and TRBJ2-2; 11 nucleotides line up with TRBD2. V trimming: 3 bases; J trimming: 0 bases; junction bases outside the gene matches: 9. The CDR3 has 19 residues. In germline, CDR1 is MRHNA, CDR2 SNTAGT. The CDR3: CASSDRLAGSYANTGELFF. The CDR3, as DNA: TGTGCCAGCAGTGATAGACTAGCGGGATCTTACGCGAACACCGGGGAGCTGTTTTTT.

J is TRBJ2-7 and V is TRBV29-1; a weak D match, TRBD2 (6 bases). The V end lost 6 bases, the J end lost 3 bases, and 15 bases lay between the germline ends. Germline CDR1 is SQVTM and CDR2 is ANQGSEA. The CDR3 extends over 13 amino acids. The CDR3 nucleotides are TGCAGCGTGGGGGGAGGAGGATTCTACGAGCAGTACTTC. Translating gives CSVGGGGFYEQYF.

The V call is TRBV7-9, the J call TRBJ1-3; 8 bases match TRBD1. Germline V gene sequence: CDR1 SEHNR, CDR2 FQNEAQ (reference sequence). There are 17 residues in the CDR3. After removal of 7 bases from V and 4 bases from J, the junction contained 15 bases not matched to a gene. CDR3 sequence reads: CASTTNGPGGLGNTIYF. The CDR3 DNA follows: TGTGCCAGCACAACAAATGGGCCAGGGGGCCTCGGAAACACCATATATTTT. The entire variable domain, with the rest obtained from reference TRBV7-9 and TRBJ1-3, is as follows: DTGVSQNPRHKITKRGQNVTFRCDPISEHNRLYWYRQTLGQGPEFLTYFQNEAQLEKSRLLSDRFSAERPKGSFSTLEIQRTEQGDSAMYLCASTTNGPGGLGNTIYFGEGSWLTVV.

The J gene is TRBJ2-7, the V gene TRBV6-6; D is undetermined. The length of the CDR3 is 12 residues. The ends were cut back, 10 bases at V and 2 bases at J, with 12 bases in the middle. Germline V gene data show CDR1 as MNHNY and CDR2 as SVGAGI (reference sequence). CDR3 nucleotide sequence: TGTGCCATATCAACAGAGACCTACGAGCAGTACTTC. Protein sequence: CAISTETYEQYF.

V gene TRBV2 combines with J gene TRBJ2-4, with a weak D call TRBD1 (6 bases). V gave up 7 bases and J gave up 2 bases, with 15 bases separating them. The CDR3 is 15 amino acids. Germline loops: CDR1 SNHLY, CDR2 FYNNEI. The CDR3 DNA is TGTGCCAGCAAGCCGATGGGGGCCTCCAAAAACATTCAGTACTTC. Protein: CASKPMGASKNIQYF.

DNA for the CDR3: TGTGCCAGCAGTGAAAATAGAGGACAGGGGGCGACGAGAGGGGGGGTGAACACTGAAGCTTTCTTT. Amino acids: CASSENRGQGATRGGVNTEAFF. The chain carries TRBV6-1 and TRBJ1-1; 11 bases match TRBD1. V gave up 2 bases and J gave up 0 bases; unmatched junction bases: 20. CDR1 and CDR2 from the germline V gene are MNHNS and SASEGT. The CDR3 totals 22 residues.

The V gene is TRBV27, the J gene TRBJ2-2; TRBD1 agrees at 8 bases. CDR3 length: 16 amino acids. V shed 2 bases, J shed 4 bases, and the junction held 6 bases outside the gene matches. Germline loops: CDR1 MNHEY, CDR2 SMNVEV (reference sequence). CDR3 region: CASSLLETGGTGELFF. CDR3 bases: TGTGCCAGCAGTTTACTTGAAACAGGGGGCACCGGGGAGCTGTTTTTT.

The chain carries TRBV11-2 and TRBJ1-6; 10 bases align to TRBD1. V was clipped by 5 bases and J by 10 bases; unmatched bases: 11. This CDR3 has 16 residues. Looked up from germline, CDR1 is SGHAT and CDR2 is FQNNGV. CDR3 bases: TGTGCCAGCAGCCTGGGACAGGGGCTCCATCGGTCACCCCTCCACTTT. Translation gives CASSLGQGLHRSPLHF.

V gene TRBV7-9 combines with J gene TRBJ2-7, with TRBD1 matching 8 bases. The V segment lost 5 bases and the J segment 0 bases; nucleotides outside the gene matches: 3. Germline V gene data show CDR1 as SEHNR and CDR2 as FQNEAQ (reference sequence). The CDR3 totals 14 residues. CDR3 residues: CASSGDRSSYEQYF. In DNA form, the CDR3 reads TGTGCCAGCAGCGGGGACAGGAGCTCCTACGAGCAGTACTTC.

The V and J genes are TRBV19 and TRBJ1-5; no clear D gene. The germline CDR1 and CDR2 sequences are LNHDA and SQIVND (reference sequence). The CDR3 extends over 15 amino acids. V was cut by 3 bases and J by 5 bases, with 14 bases left in between. CDR3 bases: TGTGCCAGTAGTATGCAGCTAGGAACGTATCAGCCCCAGCATTTT. Translating it yields CASSMQLGTYQPQHF.

This clone was seen a handful of times. The rearrangement links TRBV7-7 to TRBJ2-1; 10 positions agree with TRBD2. CDR1 is SSHAT and CDR2 is FNYEAQ in the germline V gene (reference sequence). This CDR3 comprises 13 residues. The CDR3 nucleotides are TGTGCTACGGCTAGCGGGAGTAGGGAGGAGCAGTTCTTC. This gives the protein CATASGSREEQFF.

The chain recombines TRBV6-4 with TRBJ1-2; D not certain. The germline V gene has CDR1 MRHNA and CDR2 SNTAGT. The CDR3 extends over 15 amino acids. Deletions cut 0 bases from V and 0 bases from J, with 8 bases between. The CDR3 sequence: CASSDSPGTNYGYTF. For the CDR3, the DNA is TGTGCCAGCAGTGACTCGCCGGGTACTAACTATGGCTACACCTTC.

This clone has more than one count but fewer than ten. V gene TRBV7-2 combines with J gene TRBJ1-5, with 7 bases lining up with TRBD1. Germline values: CDR1 SGHTA, CDR2 FQGNSA. The CDR3 runs to 16 residues. V was pared by 1 base and J by 0 bases, with 3 bases of the junction left unmatched. The CDR3 region is CASSLVGGTSNQPQHF. The CDR3 DNA sequence: TGTGCCAGCAGCTTAGTAGGGGGCACTAGCAATCAGCCCCAGCATTTT.

This chain uses TRBV19 with TRBJ2-3, with 8 bases identical to TRBD2. Germline loops: CDR1 LNHDA, CDR2 SQIVND (reference sequence). This CDR3 is built from 16 residues. J lost 2 bases, V lost 3 bases, and 7 bases had no gene match. The CDR3 here is CASSITPAGVTDTQYF. The CDR3 DNA follows: TGTGCCAGTAGTATTACCCCAGCGGGGGTCACAGATACGCAGTATTTT.